This T cell receptor (beta chain) was captured by sequencing in a study of T cells in Graves' hyperthyroidism and ophthalmopathy. In the study overall: Sampling of peripheral blood happened at initial diagnosis, prior to any treatment. Study observations and caveats: Among thyroid clonotypes expanded above 0.001, most also appeared in blood.

This CDR3 contains 17 residues. Looked up from germline, CDR1 is SGHVS and CDR2 is FNYEAQ. V lost 3 bases and J lost 1; bases outside the gene matches: 9. This clonotype was recorded at least ten times. Its antigen is unidentified. Amplification of TCR beta CDR3 regions used RNA as the template. Initially, a first-round RT-PCR of the TCR CDR3 employed the HTBI primer set. TCRdb reprocessed the multiplex PCR reads with MiXCR, giving one entry per CDR3 protein. This table holds under 250,000 distinct CDR3 sequences, about 25% found once. The gene calls are TRBV7-6 and TRBJ2-5; 9 nucleotides align to TRBD1. The TCR comes from a woman aged 40-49 years with Graves' ophthalmopathy. The specimen was blood. CDR3 sequence (DNA): TGTGCCAGCAGCTTCTCGGACAGGGGATCTTTCCAAGAGACCCAGTACTTC. Its protein product is CASSFSDRGSFQETQYF. The full variable domain, with the rest looked up from reference TRBV7-6 and TRBJ2-5, is GAGVSQSPRYKVTKRGQDVALRCDPISGHVSLYWYRQALGQGPEFLTYFNYEAQQDKSGLPNDRFSAERPEGSISTLTIQRTEQRDSAMYRCASSFSDRGSFQETQYFGPGTRLLVL.